Below are 5 T cell receptor beta chains sequenced from a single sample in a study of T cells after yellow fever vaccination. TCRdb used MiXCR to reprocess the 5' RACE reads, holding one entry per CDR3 protein. In the table there are about 510,000 distinct CDR3 sequences, around a fifth of which are singletons. Source: PBMCs, taken approximately 22 days after the first yellow fever vaccination. The receptors were gathered from a man aged 18 to 35 who received the YFV17D yellow fever vaccine.

Only a few counts were recorded for this clonotype. The chain links TRBV7-9 to TRBJ2-6; either TRBD1 or TRBD2 may supply D (5 bases each). V was clipped by 5 bases and J by 0 bases, with 14 bases between them. The CDR3 is 17 amino acids. The V gene's germline CDR1 is SEHNR and CDR2 FQNEAQ (reference sequence). CDR3 sequence: CASSPGGPDSGANVLTF. The CDR3 DNA is TGTGCCAGCAGCCCTGGGGGACCGGACTCTGGGGCCAACGTCCTGACTTTC.

Many counts were recorded for this clonotype. The rearrangement links TRBV12-3 or TRBV12-4 to TRBJ1-2; D possibly corresponds to TRBD1 (5 bases). This CDR3 comprises 13 residues. V shed 6 bases and J shed 7 bases, with 15 bases lying between them. The CDR3 loop reads CASSFAGHRGYTF. CDR3 nucleotide sequence: TGTGCCAGCAGCTTCGCAGGGCATCGTGGCTACACCTTC.

This clonotype was picked up a small number of times. J is TRBJ1-1 and V is TRBV29-1, with unresolved D. The germline V gene has CDR1 SQVTM and CDR2 ANQGSEA. The V end lost 4 bases, the J end lost 0 bases, and 6 bases lay between the germline ends. The CDR3 runs to 12 residues. CDR3 residues: CSVGHMNTEAFF. The CDR3 DNA reads as TGCAGCGTTGGACACATGAACACTGAAGCTTTCTTT.

This clonotype was detected only a few times. The V gene is TRBV4-2, the J gene TRBJ2-3, with D unresolved. From germline, CDR1 is LGHNA and CDR2 YNFKEQ. V dropped 4 bases and J dropped 3 bases, with 17 bases sitting between them. The CDR3 is made up of 16 amino acids. The CDR3 nucleotides read TGTGCCAGCAGCCTTCCGTCTAGGGTGAGGACAGATACGCAGTATTTT. As protein: CASSLPSRVRTDTQYF.

The chain recombines TRBV7-2 with TRBJ1-3; weak D call: TRBD1 (5 bases). Deletions cut 4 bases from V and 4 bases from J, with 14 bases between. Germline CDR1 SGHTA, CDR2 FQGNSA. This CDR3 has 15 residues. In DNA form, the CDR3 reads TGTGCCAGCAGCTCGGTAGGGGTTTCCGGAAACACCATATATTTT. The encoded protein is CASSSVGVSGNTIYF.